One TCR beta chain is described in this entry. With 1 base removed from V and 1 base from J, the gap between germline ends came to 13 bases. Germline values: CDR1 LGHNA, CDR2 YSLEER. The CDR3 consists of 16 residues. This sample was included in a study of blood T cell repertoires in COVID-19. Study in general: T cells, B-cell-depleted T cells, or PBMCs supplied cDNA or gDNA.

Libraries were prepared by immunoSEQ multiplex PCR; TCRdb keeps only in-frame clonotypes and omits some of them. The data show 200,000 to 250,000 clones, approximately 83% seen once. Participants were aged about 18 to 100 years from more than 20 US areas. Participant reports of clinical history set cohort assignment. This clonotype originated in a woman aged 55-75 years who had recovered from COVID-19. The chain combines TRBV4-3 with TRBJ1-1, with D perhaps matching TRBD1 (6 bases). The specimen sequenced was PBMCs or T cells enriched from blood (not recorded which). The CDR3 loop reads CASSQGQAARNTEAFF. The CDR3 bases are TGCGCCAGCAGCCAAGGACAGGCTGCGAGGAACACTGAAGCTTTCTTT.